The T cell receptor (beta chain) under discussion was sequenced for a study of cytomegalovirus exposure and HLA in healthy donors (dated by TCRdb to about 2017). For the wider study: In an earlier analysis of some 610 of the donors, 250 to 350 Gb of sequence data and 95 million to 130 million unique TCR beta sequences from approximately 180 million T cells were reported. An early release covering just under 650 HLA-typed donors comprised around 300 gigabases of sequencing data and approximately 85 million unique TCR sequences. The genetic ancestry cluster associated with self-reported Caucasian donors included roughly 84% of the approximately 410 genotyped donors. The aim of the study was to test whether cataloging public T cell receptors could identify signatures of past pathogen exposure. Using immunosequencing, the study profiled T cell repertoires from 640 or so subjects and related those repertoires to cytomegalovirus serostatus. In addition to the first cohort of roughly 670 subjects, a separate validation cohort of 120 different subjects was used. To predict cytomegalovirus infection status, the study brought together high-throughput TCR immunosequencing, statistical association of individual TCRs with disease status, and machine learning. To study patterns of TCR occurrence, a later analysis re-analyzed previously published TCR beta repertoires from hundreds of donors and added high-resolution HLA genotyping. Rather than drawing on any new phenotypic data, the later analysis identified candidate immune exposures from TCR beta sequences and the way those sequences occurred across donors. In an earlier analysis of 500 to 650 of the donors, high-throughput TCR beta sequencing was used to judge whether each TCR beta V gene segment behaved as functional or pseudogenic. Donor age, sex, ethnicity and CMV serostatus were compiled together with the repertoire data. A later genetic analysis used genome-wide SNP genotypes for about three fifths of the roughly 700 donors, treating that subset as a discovery cohort. Every repertoire in the discovery cohort had been generated on one and the same sequencing platform. HLA typing covered class I and class II loci at four-digit resolution. The number of typed donors differed by locus: roughly 620-630 for A, B, C, DRB1 and DQB1; 522 for DQA1; 606 for DPA1; and 450 to 480 for DPB1. Roughly five DR-DQ haplotypes were treated as single units for association and clustering because of strong linkage in the cohort. Among some 400 genotyped donors of the cohort, an average of around 250,000 unique TCR beta nucleotide sequences was sequenced per donor, of which about 18% were non-productive. General study outcomes and caveats: The classifier was reported to diagnose cytomegalovirus status with high specificity and sensitivity in both the original and validation cohorts. Most CMV-associated TCR beta chains appeared to be HLA-restricted in a later analysis, and the HLA associations seemed to be driven largely by CMV exposure. A further reported finding was that TCR beta sequences accurately predicted the HLA-A and HLA-B alleles for most subjects in the first cohort. An association between a missense DCLRE1C variant and V-gene and J-gene trimming of TCR beta chains was found in a later genetic analysis and replicated in an independent cohort. The presence/absence analyses assumed that sequencing depth was roughly uniform across donors, and that assumption may not be true. In a later analysis, several top co-occurrence clusters were reported to appear linked to parvovirus B19, influenza, CMV and Epstein-Barr virus. Correlated functional status among segregating V segments might reflect linkage disequilibrium, but an unknown experimental factor could not be ruled out. At a false discovery rate of 0.05, a later analysis linked some 17,000 TCR beta sequences to specific HLA alleles. In an earlier analysis of about 540 of the donors, most TCR beta V segments were observed in productive rearrangements about 87% or about 30% of the time, broadly matching IMGT annotations. Because HLA typing was unavailable for some donors at each locus, only the typed subset was used in association tests. In the study, approximately 160 TCR beta chains were listed as associated with cytomegalovirus. Compared with the roughly 670-donor mean, donors in an Asian-associated ancestry cluster had fewer N-insertions in productive TCRs, according to a later genetic analysis. For the cohort, immune exposure information was limited to CMV serostatus. In a later analysis, HLA-associated TCR beta chains showed more clonal expansion and lower generation probabilities than non-associated chains that were equally common. A few of the identified cytomegalovirus-associated TCR beta chains were confirmed in vitro to be specific for cytomegalovirus antigens. Some IMGT-functional V segments, including TRBV6-2 and TRBV6-3, could not be told apart with the 87-base-pair reads, so those segments were excluded. Most TCR sequences were observed very rarely across donors, whereas some public TCRs were present in many individuals. It was suggested by the authors that the approach could potentially be generalized to other disease states and immunological phenotypes. In this cohort, only TCR beta chains were sequenced, and detectable features were limited by the absence of alpha or paired-chain data. When HLA alleles, especially DR and DQ, strongly co-occurred, attributing TCR associations to individual alleles was difficult. Because counts were too low, about 15 rarely observed V segments, including chromosome 9 orphons, were left out of the earlier analysis of a few hundred of the donors. In a later analysis, the rate of TCR association differed among HLA loci, with DRB1 alleles having the most associated TCRs and HLA-C alleles having the fewest. A cluster of highly shared sequence variants was judged likely to represent a technical artifact of the sequencing pipeline.

In total, more than 500 healthy bone marrow donors made up the cohort. All cohort members were sampled while nominally healthy, although unrecorded immune exposures were likely present. The donor was CMV seronegative and belonged to the group of over 350 seronegative cohort members. A peripheral blood sample was collected from each donor, and TCR beta sequencing was performed on peripheral blood mononuclear cells. The Qiagen DNeasy Blood Extraction Kit was used to extract genomic DNA from the blood cell samples. The CDR1 and CDR2 encoded by the germline V gene are MNHGY and SAAAGT. After removal of 4 bases from V and 6 bases from J, the junction retains 15 bases not matched to a gene. The CDR3 measures 16 amino acids from cysteine to phenylalanine. Of all the DNA, just the CDR3 is kept, 48 bases in frame from base 1. To prepare the library, the immunoSEQ multiplex PCR assay was applied. For the multiplex PCR, a mixture combining 60 forward primers for TCR Vbeta segments and 13 reverse primers for TCR Jbeta segments was used. The CDR3 region of rearranged TCR beta genes was amplified from genomic DNA by a multiplex PCR assay. On the Illumina HiSeq System, the amplified TCR beta libraries were sequenced as 87-base-pair reads. The published analysis was carried out like this. In a later analysis, approximately 74 million unique TCR beta chains were counted across the 650 to 700 repertoires, and roughly 11 million of these chains were shared by at least two donors. Raw reads were error-corrected and collapsed into unique sequences by a nearest-neighbor algorithm in which closely related sequences were merged to remove PCR and sequencing errors. V, D and J gene segments were assigned by aligning CDR3 sequences to IMGT reference sequences. Each retained sequence needed at least a six-nucleotide match to both a V gene segment and a J gene segment. A rearrangement was called productive if the CDR3 had no stop codons and remained in frame with V and J, and every other rearrangement was called non-productive. CDR3 was defined according to IMGT convention as the region running from the second conserved V-encoded cysteine to the conserved J-encoded phenylalanine. The earlier analysis of about 570 of the donors excluded any sequence lacking an unambiguous match to a single V gene segment. In an earlier analysis of about 590 of the donors, a V segment was called functional when productive rearrangements were above 56.7%, and segregating when the standard deviation between donors exceeded 5%. A statistical classification framework was built to diagnose cytomegalovirus status from the catalog of TCR beta chain sequences. In a later analysis, TCR nucleotide sequences were compared against IMGT/GENE-DB human TR gene sequences so that V and J genes could be assigned. The TCRdist pipeline was used in a later analysis to assign CDR3 sequences and most-parsimonious VDJ recombination scenarios. In a later analysis, each TCR beta chain was defined by its CDR3 amino acid sequence together with its V-gene family, and reads lacking a unique V-gene family were excluded. In a later analysis, around 600 highly shared, low-generation-probability nucleotide sequences were removed to address suspected cross-contamination and a sequencing artifact. In a later analysis, a clonal expansion index was calculated for each public chain from normalized within-repertoire ranks of inferred template counts. A later analysis computed generation probabilities with a VDJ recombination model fitted to out-of-frame rearrangements, and checked the results against IGoR. A later analysis scored TCR-TCR, TCR-HLA and TCR-CMV co-occurrence with hypergeometric tests, applying a repertoire-size bias correction to TCR pairs. False discovery rates were estimated in a later analysis by permuting HLA or CMV assignments 20 times. A later analysis grouped co-occurring TCRs with DBSCAN, adding TCRdist sequence similarity when clustering within HLA-allele-positive subsets. Co-occurrence clustering excluded repertoires with fewer than 30,000 or more than 120,000 public chains, plus five with anomalous nucleotide sharing. TCRdb took over this immuneACCESS table, retaining in-frame rearrangements with V and J assigned. Such tables are incomplete; in checked studies, under half of the missing clones stem from an unresolved V gene, and the remainder is unexplained. That table furnishes V, J and clone size, whereas the DNA furnished D and trimming. The table for this sample lists some 140,000 clones; 65% to 80% of them were counted only once. The biggest ten clones account for over 2.5% of the sample.

This clone was detected only a few times. Its antigen is still unknown. No base quality values were provided; no much bigger clone lies one nucleotide off. The V and J genes are TRBV6-8 and TRBJ2-7, with 7 bases aligning to TRBD1. Sequencing was done on a sample of PBMCs. The sequence was obtained from a man aged 35 to 55 in good health and CMV-seronegative. The CDR3 is CASSSPTQGRTGEQYF. DNA sequence: TGTGCCAGCAGTTCCCCCACACAGGGGCGTACTGGCGAGCAGTACTTC.